This TCR beta chain was identified in a study of T cells in Graves' hyperthyroidism and ophthalmopathy. Amplified TCR beta CDR3 regions derived from RNA transcripts. HTBI primers were used for first-round RT-PCR of the TCR CDR3. TCRdb re-called the multiplex PCR reads with MiXCR, one entry per CDR3 protein. In the table there are 500,000 to 600,000 distinct CDR3 sequences, roughly 50% of which are singletons. CDR1 SEHNR and CDR2 FQNEAQ come from the germline V gene (reference sequence). Trimming pared 4 bases from V and 7 bases from J, leaving 19 bases between. The CDR3 extends over 15 amino acids. Uncontrolled infection, other autoimmune disease, pregnancy or lactation excluded patients. Each diagnosis was grounded in clinical symptoms, serum thyroxine and TRAb, thyroid ultrasound, and orbital computed tomography. Study-wide results and caveats: By a 13 V-J model, ophthalmopathy was set apart from stable hyperthyroidism. The model predicted ophthalmopathy a median approximately six months before onset.

Remarks on this clonotype: Antigen specificity is unknown. A clone one base away is much larger, so this may be a read error.

The specimen was peripheral blood or thyroid tissue (not recorded which). The rearrangement joins TRBV7-9 to TRBJ1-2, with D tentatively TRBD1 (5 bases). This TCR was sampled from a woman younger than 30 with Graves' hyperthyroidism. In DNA, the CDR3 is TGTGCCAGCAGCTCACTGAGGGACGGCTACTGTGGCTACACCTTC. Its protein is CASSSLRDGYCGYTF.